This passage covers 6 T cell receptor beta chains from one sample sequenced in a study of cytomegalovirus exposure and HLA in healthy donors (dated by TCRdb to the late 2010s). Library method: the immunoSEQ multiplex PCR assay. The multiplex PCR relied on a mix of 60 forward primers for TCR Vbeta segments and 13 reverse primers for TCR Jbeta segments. The table comes from immuneACCESS by way of TCRdb, which keeps in-frame sequences with V and J called. Part of the clones is missing from these tables; in studies checked, under half for an unresolved V gene and the rest for unknown reasons. The sample has approximately 73,000 clones on record, 75% of them singletons. Roughly 12% of the sample is held by the ten biggest clonotypes. What was sequenced was PBMCs. Source of these receptors: a man between 65 and 85 years old in good health and CMV-seronegative.

V gene TRBV19 combines with J gene TRBJ1-3; D ambiguous. This CDR3 spans 14 amino acids. Trimming removed 5 bases from V and 2 bases from J, with 10 bases in between. Germline V gene data show CDR1 as LNHDA and CDR2 as SQIVND (reference sequence). The CDR3 here is CASSAGLPGNTIYF. The DNA of the CDR3 is TGTGCCAGTAGTGCCGGACTCCCTGGAAACACCATATATTTT.

The chain employs TRBV29-1 and TRBJ2-1, with a tentative D call TRBD2 (5 bases). Trimming stripped 7 bases from V and 2 bases from J, with 12 bases between. The CDR3 length is 13 residues. CDR1 is SQVTM, CDR2 ANQGSEA, per germline. In DNA, the CDR3 is TGCAGCGCCCAAACCGGGACCTACAATGAGCAGTTCTTC. Its protein is CSAQTGTYNEQFF.

The chain uses TRBV7-2 and TRBJ2-2; 8 nucleotides match TRBD1. CDR3 length equals 15 residues. Germline assignment: CDR1 SGHTA and CDR2 FQGNSA. Losses at the gene ends were 4 bases for V and 4 bases for J; bases not matched to a gene: 5. The chain's CDR3 is CASSSQGASTGELFF. CDR3 bases: TGTGCCAGCAGCTCCCAGGGGGCAAGCACCGGGGAGCTGTTTTTT.

The rearrangement links TRBV5-1 to TRBJ2-5; 10 positions match TRBD1. The J call is in doubt because the DNA end fits TRBJ2-7 better. The germline V gene encodes CDR1 SGHRS and CDR2 YFSETQ. The CDR3 contains 14 residues. The CDR3 loop is CASRPGQGYGEQYF. CDR3 bases: TGCGCCAGCAGACCGGGACAGGGGTACGGCGAGCAGTACTTC.

The chain employs TRBV30 and TRBJ1-5, with D maybe TRBD1 (5 bases). Germline-derived CDR1 and CDR2 are GTSNPN and SVGIG (reference sequence). Trimming removed 2 bases at V and 0 bases at J, with 11 bases between. The CDR3 sequence is 15 residues long. CDR3 protein: CAWSRQGLSNQPQHF. As DNA, the CDR3 is TGTGCCTGGAGTCGCCAGGGACTTAGCAATCAGCCCCAGCATTTT.

This chain links TRBV2 with TRBJ2-3; 10 nucleotides agree with TRBD2. The trim removed 6 bases at V and 0 bases at J, leaving 6 bases unmatched. Germline V CDR1 and CDR2: SNHLY, FYNNEI. The CDR3 loop spans 16 amino acids. The CDR3 protein is CASSVTSGSSTDTQYF. The CDR3 nucleotides read TGTGCCAGCAGCGTGACTAGCGGGTCTAGCACAGATACGCAGTATTTT.